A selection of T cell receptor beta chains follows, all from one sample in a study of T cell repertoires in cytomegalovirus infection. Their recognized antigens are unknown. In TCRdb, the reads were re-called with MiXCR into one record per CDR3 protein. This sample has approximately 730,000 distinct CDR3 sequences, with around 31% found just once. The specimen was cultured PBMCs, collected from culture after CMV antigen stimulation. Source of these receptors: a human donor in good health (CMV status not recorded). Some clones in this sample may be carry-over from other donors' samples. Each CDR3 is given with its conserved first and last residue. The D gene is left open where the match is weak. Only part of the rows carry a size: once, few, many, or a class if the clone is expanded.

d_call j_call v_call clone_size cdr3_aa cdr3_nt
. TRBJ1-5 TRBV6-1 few CASSEWTQPNQPQHF TGTGCCAGCAGTGAGTGGACCCAACCCAATCAGCCCCAGCATTTT
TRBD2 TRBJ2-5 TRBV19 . CASSMSLAVQETQYF TGTGCCAGTAGTATGTCGCTAGCGGTGCAAGAGACCCAGTACTTC
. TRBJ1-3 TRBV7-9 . CASSRGDTGNTIYF TGTGCCAGCAGCCGCGGGGATACTGGAAACACCATATATTTT
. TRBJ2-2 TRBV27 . CASSQQGSTGELFF TGTGCCAGCAGTCAACAGGGTAGCACCGGGGAGCTGTTTTTT
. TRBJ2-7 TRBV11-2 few CASSLGAIYEQYF TGTGCCAGCAGCTTAGGAGCCATCTACGAGCAGTACTTC
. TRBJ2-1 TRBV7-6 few CASSGTLAGRNEQFF TGTGCCAGCAGCGGCACCCTCGCAGGGCGGAATGAGCAGTTCTTC
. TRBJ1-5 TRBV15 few CATSRDQASNQPQHF TGTGCCACCAGCAGAGATCAGGCAAGCAATCAGCCCCAGCATTTT
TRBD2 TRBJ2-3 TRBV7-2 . CASSSEPGLAGQGQYF TGTGCCAGCAGCTCCGAACCGGGACTAGCGGGGCAGGGGCAGTATTTT
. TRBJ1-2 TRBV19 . CASSIQGGRNYGYTF TGTGCCAGTAGTATACAGGGCGGCAGGAACTATGGCTACACCTTC
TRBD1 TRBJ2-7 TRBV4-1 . CASPFLIGTGLYEQYF TGCGCCAGCCCTTTTCTTATCGGGACAGGACTCTACGAGCAGTACTTC
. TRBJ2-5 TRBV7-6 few CASSRLVDSTKGTQYF TGTGCCAGCAGCCGATTGGTCGACTCCACCAAAGGAACCCAGTACTTC
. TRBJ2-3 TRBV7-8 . CASSLALTGITDTQYF TGTGCCAGCAGCTTAGCGCTGACGGGAATTACAGATACGCAGTATTTT
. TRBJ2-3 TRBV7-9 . CASRVTPTQYF TGTGCCAGCAGAGTTACTCCTACGCAGTATTTT
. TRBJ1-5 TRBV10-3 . CAISEKGANQPQHF TGTGCCATCAGTGAGAAAGGGGCCAATCAGCCCCAGCATTTT
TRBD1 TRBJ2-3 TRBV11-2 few CASSLVNRGLDTQYF TGTGCCAGCAGCTTAGTAAACAGGGGGTTAGATACGCAGTATTTT
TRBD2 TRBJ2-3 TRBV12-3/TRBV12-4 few CASSLTSGGPEVDTQYF TGTGCCAGCAGCCTTACTAGCGGGGGCCCCGAGGTAGATACGCAGTATTTT
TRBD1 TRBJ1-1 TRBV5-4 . CASSTKTGGNTEAFF TGTGCCAGCAGCACAAAGACAGGGGGGAACACTGAAGCTTTCTTT
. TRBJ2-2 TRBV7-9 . CASSPLGGQTGELFF TGTGCCAGCAGCCCCCTGGGGGGGCAAACCGGGGAGCTGTTTTTT
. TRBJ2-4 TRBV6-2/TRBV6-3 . CATKPRTDLAKNIQYF TGTGCCACCAAGCCGAGGACAGACCTAGCCAAAAACATTCAGTACTTC
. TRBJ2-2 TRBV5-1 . CASSSEGGGELFF TGCGCCAGCAGCTCTGAAGGGGGCGGGGAGCTGTTTTTT
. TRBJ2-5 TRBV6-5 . CASSYSGGPQETQYF TGTGCCAGCAGTTACTCCGGGGGACCCCAAGAGACCCAGTACTTC
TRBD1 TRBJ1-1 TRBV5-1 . CASSLQGGRMNTEAFF TGCGCCAGCAGCTTGCAGGGGGGGAGGATGAACACTGAAGCTTTCTTT
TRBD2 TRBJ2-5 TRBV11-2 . CASSLPSGEGETQYF TGTGCCAGCAGCCTCCCGAGCGGGGAGGGGGAGACCCAGTACTTC
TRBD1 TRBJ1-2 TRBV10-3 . CAISETGESYTF TGTGCCATCAGTGAGACAGGGGAGAGCTACACCTTC
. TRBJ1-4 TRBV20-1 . CSVPPSNRATNEKLFF TGCAGTGTTCCTCCTTCCAACAGGGCAACTAATGAAAAACTGTTTTTT
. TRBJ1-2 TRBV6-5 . CASSYSSTHYGYTF TGTGCCAGCAGTTACTCCTCGACGCACTATGGCTACACCTTC
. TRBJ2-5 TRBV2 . CASSEGVDETQYF TGTGCCAGCAGTGAAGGGGTTGATGAGACCCAGTACTTC
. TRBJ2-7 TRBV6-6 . CASSYLTGGTAYEQYF TGTGCCAGCAGTTACCTTACTGGGGGAACTGCCTACGAGCAGTACTTC
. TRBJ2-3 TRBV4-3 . CASSQRHGRPTDTQYF TGCGCCAGCAGCCAACGCCATGGGCGGCCCACAGATACGCAGTATTTT
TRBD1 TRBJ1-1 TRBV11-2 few CASSSLSGGTEAFF TGTGCCAGCAGCTCACTGTCAGGGGGCACTGAAGCTTTCTTT
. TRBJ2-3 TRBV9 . CASSVARLSDTQYF TGTGCCAGCAGCGTAGCTAGGTTATCAGATACGCAGTATTTT
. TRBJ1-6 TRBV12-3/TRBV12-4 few CASSLYGHNSPLHF TGTGCCAGCAGTTTATACGGTCATAATTCACCCCTCCACTTT
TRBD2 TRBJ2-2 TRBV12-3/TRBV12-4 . CASSGLWAGEDTGELFF TGTGCCAGCTCTGGGCTTTGGGCGGGGGAGGACACCGGGGAGCTGTTTTTT
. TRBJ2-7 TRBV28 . CAITRSGGGYEQYF TGTGCCATTACTAGGTCGGGGGGCGGGTACGAGCAGTACTTC
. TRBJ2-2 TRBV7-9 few CASSAAFWRNTGELFF TGTGCCAGCAGCGCCGCTTTTTGGAGGAACACCGGGGAGCTGTTTTTT
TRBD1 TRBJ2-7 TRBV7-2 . CASSFDRGPSYEQYF TGTGCCAGCAGCTTTGACAGGGGGCCCTCCTACGAGCAGTACTTC
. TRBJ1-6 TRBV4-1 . CASSQVGANSPLHF TGCGCCAGCAGCCAAGTAGGGGCCAATTCACCCCTCCACTTT
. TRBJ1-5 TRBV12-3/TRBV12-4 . CASRHTVTRDNQPQHF TGTGCCAGCAGGCATACCGTAACCAGGGACAATCAGCCCCAGCATTTT
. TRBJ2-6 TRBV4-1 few CASSQDMTSGANVLTF TGCGCCAGCAGCCAAGATATGACTTCTGGGGCCAACGTCCTGACTTTC
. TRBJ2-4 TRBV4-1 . CASSQGETKNIQYF TGCGCCAGCAGCCAAGGGGAGACCAAAAACATTCAGTACTTC
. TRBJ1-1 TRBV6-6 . CASRFPGHTEAFF TGTGCCAGCAGGTTCCCCGGACACACGGAAGCTTTCTTT
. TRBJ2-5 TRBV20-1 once CSARVSGETQYF TGCAGTGCTAGAGTCAGTGGAGAGACCCAGTACTTC
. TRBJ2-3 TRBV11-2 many CASSFPDSGGSDTQYF TGTGCCAGCAGCTTTCCAGACTCCGGTGGGTCGGATACGCAGTATTTT
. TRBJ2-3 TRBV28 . CASSPPSPLGDTQYF TGTGCCAGCAGCCCCCCGAGCCCCCTTGGGGATACGCAGTATTTT
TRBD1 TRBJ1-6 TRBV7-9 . CASGSGTDYNSPLHF TGTGCCAGCGGCTCCGGGACAGACTATAATTCACCCCTCCACTTT
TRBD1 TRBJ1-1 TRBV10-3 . CAIGTGRNTEAFF TGTGCCATCGGGACAGGGAGGAACACTGAAGCTTTCTTT
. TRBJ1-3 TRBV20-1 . CSAKIRGRVFGNTIYF TGCAGTGCTAAGATCCGGGGCAGGGTCTTTGGAAACACCATATATTTT
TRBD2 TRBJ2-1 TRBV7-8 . CASSQWTSGTYNEQFF TGTGCCAGCAGCCAGTGGACTAGCGGGACCTACAATGAGCAGTTCTTC
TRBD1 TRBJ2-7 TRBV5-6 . CASRQDRSSYEQYF TGTGCCAGCAGGCAGGACAGGTCCTCCTACGAGCAGTACTTC
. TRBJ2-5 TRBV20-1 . CSATTRSRETQYF TGCAGTGCAACTACTAGGAGCAGAGAGACCCAGTACTTC
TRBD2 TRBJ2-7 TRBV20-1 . CSASPLAGGPYEQYF TGCAGTGCTAGTCCCCTGGCGGGAGGGCCCTACGAGCAGTACTTC
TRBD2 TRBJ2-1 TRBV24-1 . CATSDWTSGSSGEQFF TGTGCCACCAGTGATTGGACTAGCGGGAGTTCTGGTGAGCAGTTCTTC
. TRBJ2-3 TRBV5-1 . CASSLMGFRTDTQYF TGCGCCAGCAGCTTAATGGGCTTTCGCACAGATACGCAGTATTTT